Following are 26 T cell receptor beta chains from one sample sequenced in a study of blood T cell repertoires in COVID-19 (dated by TCRdb to the early 2020s). Library construction relied on the immunoSEQ multiplex PCR assay. Not all clones reach the TCRdb copy of this immuneACCESS table, which keeps in-frame sequences only. Checked studies attribute under half of the gap to unresolved V genes and leave the rest unexplained. The sample profile shows some 120,000 clones; 55% to 75% of them were found once. In total, the top ten clones hold 2% to 2.5% of the sample. The sample consisted of peripheral blood. Source of these receptors: a woman in her sixties or seventies with acute or convalescent COVID-19.

The chain couples TRBV2 to TRBJ2-3, with 7 bases matching TRBD1. Germline loops: CDR1 SNHLY, CDR2 FYNNEI. V was clipped by 2 bases and J by 5 bases; unmatched bases: 1. This CDR3 comprises 13 residues. This CDR3 reads CASSEQGVDTQYF. The CDR3 nucleotides are TGTGCCAGCAGTGAACAGGGGGTAGATACGCAGTATTTT.

The chain combines TRBV12-3 or TRBV12-4 with TRBJ1-2, with TRBD1 matching over 8 bases. The J segment lost 8 bases and the V segment lost 6 bases, leaving 8 bases of the junction unmatched. This CDR3 spans 13 amino acids. The CDR3 nucleotides read TGTGCCAGCAGCCCCGGGGACAGGAGGGGCTACACCTTC. This translates into CASSPGDRRGYTF.

V usage is TRBV27 and J usage is TRBJ1-1; TRBD1 matches at 9 bases. This CDR3 spans 15 amino acids. V gave up 2 bases and J gave up 4 bases; unmatched junction bases: 5. The germline gives CDR1 MNHEY, CDR2 SMNVEV (reference sequence). Here the CDR3 reads CASSLGTGPTTEAFF. CDR3 DNA sequence: TGTGCCAGCAGTTTAGGGACAGGGCCGACCACTGAAGCTTTCTTT.

This chain links TRBV12-3 or TRBV12-4 with TRBJ1-5; no clear D gene. The V end was cut by 1 base, the J end by 2 bases, with 3 bases between. The CDR3 totals 13 residues. The CDR3 loop reads CASSLVGNQPQHF. CDR3 DNA sequence: TGTGCCAGCAGTTTAGTAGGCAATCAGCCCCAGCATTTT.

This chain uses TRBV27 with TRBJ2-5; D remains unclear. CDR1 and CDR2 from the germline V gene are MNHEY and SMNVEV (reference sequence). V lost 4 bases and J 5 bases, leaving 5 bases between the germline ends. CDR3 length equals 11 residues. The CDR3 region is CASSSAETQYF. CDR3 DNA: TGTGCCAGCAGTTCCGCGGAGACCCAGTACTTC.

The V and J genes are TRBV7-2 and TRBJ2-5; D is possibly TRBD1 (5 bases). There are 13 residues in the CDR3. Germline CDR1 and CDR2: SGHTA and FQGNSA. Trimming left V 0 bases short and J 5 bases short, with 7 bases between. In DNA, the CDR3 is TGTGCCAGCAGCTTAGCGGGGCTGGAGACCCAGTACTTC. Its protein product is CASSLAGLETQYF.

This clone appeared many times. The chain links TRBV19 to TRBJ2-7; TRBD2 agrees at 8 bases. The CDR3 covers 14 residues. After removal of 10 bases from V and 7 bases from J, the junction contained 15 bases not matched to a gene. Germline CDR1 LNHDA, CDR2 SQIVND (reference sequence). The CDR3 nucleotides read TGTGCCACCATGAGGGCGGGAGGCGTGGGGGAGCAGTACTTC. Its translation: CATMRAGGVGEQYF.

This chain connects TRBV6-2 or TRBV6-3 to TRBJ2-6; D is unresolved. There are 13 residues in the CDR3. CDR1 and CDR2 (germline): MNHEY, SVGEGT. V shed 5 bases and J shed 1 base, with 3 bases lying between them. DNA for the CDR3: TGTGCCAGCAGTACTTCTGGGGCCAACGTCCTGACTTTC. Residues: CASSTSGANVLTF.

The rearrangement uses TRBV24-1 and TRBJ2-1; D gene unclear. The CDR3 covers 13 residues. The V and J ends lost 2 bases and 3 bases respectively, with 4 bases between them. The V gene's germline CDR1 is KGHDR and CDR2 SFDVKD. The CDR3 nucleotides read TGTGCCACCAGTGATTCCTACTACAATGAGCAGTTCTTC. It codes for CATSDSYYNEQFF.

J is TRBJ2-5 and V is TRBV15; 7 nucleotides agree with TRBD2. The CDR3 covers 13 residues. V lost 6 bases and J lost 3; bases outside the gene matches: 4. Germline assignment: CDR1 LNHNV and CDR2 YYDKDF (reference sequence). CDR3 bases: TGTGCCACCAGTGAGGGAGGGGAAGAGACCCAGTACTTC. It is translated as CATSEGGEETQYF.

Ten or more counts support this clone. This chain links TRBV12-3 or TRBV12-4 with TRBJ1-2, with unresolved D. This CDR3 region has 12 residues. The V gene lost 5 bases and the J gene lost 7 bases, with 11 bases spanning the gap. The CDR3: CASSPKNSGYTF. In nucleotides, the CDR3 is TGTGCCAGCAGTCCCAAGAACAGTGGCTACACCTTC.

CDR3 nucleotides: TGCGCCAGCAGCTTGTCTCGCGAGCAGTACTTC. It is translated as CASSLSREQYF. The genes are TRBV5-1 and TRBJ2-7; no reliable D call. Trimming took 1 base from V and 6 from J, leaving 5 bases between them. From germline, CDR1 is SGHRS and CDR2 YFSETQ. This CDR3 has 11 amino acids.

The genes are TRBV24-1 and TRBJ1-1; D might be TRBD1 (6 bases). The length of the CDR3 is 12 residues. Per germline, CDR1 KGHDR and CDR2 SFDVKD. The V gene lost 11 bases and the J gene lost 4 bases, with 13 bases spanning the gap. The CDR3 is CARDTRGTEAFF. The CDR3 DNA is TGTGCCAGGGACACCAGAGGCACTGAAGCTTTCTTT.

V and J are TRBV27 and TRBJ2-1; 7 bases align to TRBD1. The CDR3 runs to 13 residues. Germline V gene lookup returns CDR1 MNHEY and CDR2 SMNVEV (reference sequence). The junction had 8 bases not matched to a gene; V was cut back by 6 bases and J by 9 bases. This CDR3 reads CASSPPGGREQFF. CDR3 coding DNA: TGTGCCAGCAGCCCCCCAGGGGGTCGTGAGCAGTTCTTC.

The chain recombines TRBV18 with TRBJ2-2; possible D gene TRBD2, 6 bases. The CDR3 sequence is 19 residues long. Trimming pared 6 bases from V and 4 bases from J, leaving 27 bases between. Germline values: CDR1 KGHSH, CDR2 LQKENI. DNA of the CDR3: TGTGCCAGCTCTCCCCTTGGGTCATCTAGCGCCATGATCACCGGGGAGCTGTTTTTT. Translating it yields CASSPLGSSSAMITGELFF.

This chain joins TRBV6-5 and TRBJ1-6; tentative D call: TRBD1 (6 bases). In germline, CDR1 is MNHEY, CDR2 SVGAGI. Trimming cost V 5 bases and J 7 bases, with 9 bases left between them. The CDR3 consists of 13 residues. The CDR3 DNA follows: TGTGCCAGCAGTATCACAGGGAATTCACCCCTCCACTTT. It specifies CASSITGNSPLHF.

The chain has TRBV29-1 and TRBJ1-2; D is unresolved. CDR1 and CDR2 from the germline V gene are SQVTM and ANQGSEA. V was clipped by 0 bases and J by 5 bases, with 16 bases between them. CDR3 length equals 15 residues. CDR3 DNA: TGCAGCGTTGAAGACCCGAATCTTTCTAGGTATGGCTACACCTTC. It is translated as CSVEDPNLSRYGYTF.

This clone was seen a few times. V is TRBV2 and J is TRBJ1-2; D is unclear. The germline V gene has CDR1 SNHLY and CDR2 FYNNEI. There are 14 residues in the CDR3. Trimming shortened V by 5 bases and J by 8 bases, and 18 bases separated the two germline ends. CDR3 bases: TGTGCCAGCAGTCTTCCGGGAGCCCAAATGGGCTACACCTTC. This encodes CASSLPGAQMGYTF.

In DNA, the CDR3 is TGTGCTAGTGGTTTCTCGGGGTTTGAGCAGTTCTTC. Protein sequence: CASGFSGFEQFF. The chain has TRBV12-5 and TRBJ2-1; tentative D call: TRBD2 (5 bases). Trimming shortened V by 3 bases and J by 9 bases, and 9 bases separated the two germline ends. The germline gives CDR1 LGHNT, CDR2 FRNRAP. This CDR3 comprises 12 residues. Combining the CDR3 with reference TRBV12-5 and TRBJ2-1 gives the whole variable domain DARVTQTPRHKVTEMGQEVTMRCQPILGHNTVFWYRQTMMQGLELLAYFRNRAPLDDSGMPKDRFSAEMPDATLATLKIQPSEPRDSAVYFCASGFSGFEQFFGPGTRLTVL.

This rearrangement joins TRBV27 to TRBJ2-6, with D unclear. CDR3 size: 15 residues. The germline CDR1 and CDR2 sequences are MNHEY and SMNVEV (reference sequence). Trimming took 6 bases from V and 14 from J, leaving 23 bases between them. The CDR3 DNA follows: TGTGCCAGCAGCCCTAGTATATCCTCACCAGTCCTCCTGACTTTC. This encodes CASSPSISSPVLLTF.

This clone was counted only a few times. The chain joins TRBV3-1 (or the pseudogene TRBV3-2) to TRBJ1-2, with 12 bases matching TRBD1. The CDR3 spans 16 residues. The V and J ends lost 3 bases and 7 bases, in that order; junction bases with no gene match: 9. Germline V gene sequence: CDR1 LGHDT, CDR2 YNNKEL (reference sequence). For the CDR3, the DNA is TGTGCCAGCAGCCACAACCTGGGGACAGGGGGCGGTGGCTACACCTTC. Amino acid sequence: CASSHNLGTGGGGYTF.

This chain joins TRBV7-8 and TRBJ2-1; 11 bases are a match to TRBD2. Losses at the gene ends were 5 bases for V and 2 bases for J; bases not matched to a gene: 2. The CDR3 sequence is 15 residues long. Germline CDR1 SGHVS, CDR2 FQNEAQ. CDR3 sequence (DNA): TGTGCCAGCAGCGCACTAGCGGGGGCCTACAATGAGCAGTTCTTC. Its protein product is CASSALAGAYNEQFF.

The chain couples TRBV7-2 to TRBJ2-7; D is possibly TRBD2 (6 bases). CDR1 is SGHTA, CDR2 FQGNSA, per germline. The length of the CDR3 is 15 residues. The V end lost 4 bases, the J end lost 6 bases, and 19 bases lay between the germline ends. CDR3 DNA sequence: TGTGCCAGCAGCTCTTTTAGCGGAGGCGTATCCGAGCAGTACTTC. It translates to CASSSFSGGVSEQYF.

The chain's CDR3 is CASSSLFGRDYGYTF. The CDR3 DNA is TGTGCCAGCAGCTCCCTGTTTGGGCGGGACTATGGCTACACCTTC. This chain links TRBV7-2 with TRBJ1-2; D is unclear. The CDR3 covers 15 residues. CDR1 is SGHTA, CDR2 FQGNSA, per germline. Deletions cut 4 bases from V and 3 bases from J, with 15 bases between.

The chain carries TRBV18 and TRBJ2-1, with 9 bases fitting TRBD2. Unmatched junction bases numbered 17, after V lost 3 bases and J lost 8 bases. Germline-derived CDR1 and CDR2 are KGHSH and LQKENI. This CDR3 is built from 18 residues. Here the CDR3 reads CASSPNSQERGVYDEQFF. CDR3 DNA sequence: TGTGCCAGCTCACCGAACTCTCAGGAGCGGGGGGTTTACGATGAGCAGTTCTTC.

This chain connects TRBV19 to TRBJ1-2, with D perhaps TRBD1 (6 bases). V was pared by 3 bases and J by 5 bases, with 10 bases between. The CDR3 is made up of 13 amino acids. From germline, CDR1 is LNHDA and CDR2 SQIVND (reference sequence). Here the CDR3 reads CASSIQDSYGYTF. The CDR3 nucleotides read TGTGCCAGTAGTATCCAGGACAGTTATGGCTACACCTTC.